This T cell receptor beta chain was retrieved from a study of cytomegalovirus exposure and HLA in healthy donors. Overall study findings and caveats: HLA-A and HLA-B allele assignments for most subjects were reportedly predicted accurately using TCR beta sequences. TCR beta V segments were, for the most part, productive about 87% or about 30% of the time in an earlier analysis. CMV serostatus stood as the only immune exposure information on hand. V- and J-gene trimming in TCR beta was tied to a missense DCLRE1C variant by an analysis performed later.

Points on this clone: Antigen unknown.

The PCR was carried out with 60 Vbeta primers and 13 Jbeta primers. The data were produced by immunoSEQ multiplex PCR, yet TCRdb's version contains in-frame clones alone and is incomplete. The sample shows over 150,000 clones, 77% of them seen only once. This receptor was identified in a woman in her 30s in good health and CMV-seropositive. The source material was PBMCs.

DNA of the CDR3: TGTGCCAGCAGTTCCGAATCAGCCGGGACAGGACGTGGCTACACCTTC. Its translation is CASSSESAGTGRGYTF. This chain joins TRBV28 and TRBJ1-2; 8 bases line up with TRBD1. Trimming removed 4 bases from V and 7 bases from J; junction bases left unmatched: 14. The CDR3 length is 16 residues. Germline values: CDR1 MDHEN, CDR2 SYDVKM.